The entry that follows covers one T cell receptor beta chain sequence. This record belongs to a study of blood T cell repertoires in COVID-19. Trimming cost V 0 bases and J 2 bases; bases outside gene matches: 2. CDR1 KGHSH and CDR2 LQKENI come from the germline V gene. The length of the CDR3 is 15 residues. The protocol was immunoSEQ multiplex PCR, while the TCRdb copy is restricted to in-frame clones and leaves out a portion. The top ten clones hold roughly 7.2% of a sample with a few hundred thousand clones, around 86% of them seen once. Material: PBMCs or T cells enriched from blood (not recorded which). The V gene is TRBV18, the J gene TRBJ1-2; 8 nucleotides agree with TRBD1. The sequence was collected from a man under 40 in a cohort exposed to, infected with or recovered from COVID-19 (not recorded which). CDR3 protein: CASSPPGQANYGYTF. CDR3 in DNA: TGTGCCAGCTCACCACCGGGACAGGCCAACTATGGCTACACCTTC.